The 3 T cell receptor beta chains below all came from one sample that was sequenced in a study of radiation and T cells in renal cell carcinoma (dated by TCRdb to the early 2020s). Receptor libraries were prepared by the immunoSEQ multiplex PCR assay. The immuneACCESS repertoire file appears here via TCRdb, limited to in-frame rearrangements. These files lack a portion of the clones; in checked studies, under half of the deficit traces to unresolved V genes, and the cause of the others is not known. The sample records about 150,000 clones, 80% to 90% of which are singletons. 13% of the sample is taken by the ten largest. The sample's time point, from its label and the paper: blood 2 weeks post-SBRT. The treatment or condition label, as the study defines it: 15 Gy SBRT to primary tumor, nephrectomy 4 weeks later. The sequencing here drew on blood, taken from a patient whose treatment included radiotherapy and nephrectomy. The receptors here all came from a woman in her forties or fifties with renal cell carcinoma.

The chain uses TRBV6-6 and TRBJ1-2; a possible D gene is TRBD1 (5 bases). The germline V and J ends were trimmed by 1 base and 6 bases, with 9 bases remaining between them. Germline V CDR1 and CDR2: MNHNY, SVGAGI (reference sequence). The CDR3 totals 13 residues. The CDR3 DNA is TGTGCCAGCAGTTACTGGGGCGGGGATGGCTACACCTTC. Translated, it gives CASSYWGGDGYTF.

The CDR3 sequence: CASSQVWPGGYGSYGYTF. The CDR3 DNA follows: TGCGCCAGCAGCCAAGTGTGGCCAGGGGGCTACGGTAGCTATGGCTACACCTTC. The chain has TRBV4-3 and TRBJ1-2; 8 bases are a match to TRBD1. V shed 1 base, J shed 4 bases, and the junction held 14 bases outside the gene matches. The CDR3 contains 18 residues. Per the germline V gene, CDR1 is LGHNA and CDR2 is YSLEER.

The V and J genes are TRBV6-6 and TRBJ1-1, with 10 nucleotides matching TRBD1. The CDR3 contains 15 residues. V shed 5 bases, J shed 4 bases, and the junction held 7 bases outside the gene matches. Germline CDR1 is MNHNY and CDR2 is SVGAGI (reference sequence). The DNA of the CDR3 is TGTGCCAGCAGTCACGGACAGGGGGAGAGCACTGAAGCTTTCTTT. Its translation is CASSHGQGESTEAFF.